Reported below is one T cell receptor (beta chain). Clinical histories supplied by participants themselves formed the basis of cohort assignment. In the authors' methods: Amplification of reference gene primers provided the estimated nucleated cell counts. TCRdb's copy holds only in-frame clones and misses some; the assay was immunoSEQ multiplex PCR. Clone size and the V and J calls come from that table; the DNA yielded D and trimming. The sample lists about 270,000 clones; 85% to 90% were seen once. The germline CDR1 and CDR2 sequences are GTSNPN and SVGIG (reference sequence). The CDR3 contains 12 residues. The V end was cut by 2 bases, the J end by 8 bases, with 12 bases between. This entry belongs to a study of blood T cell repertoires in COVID-19. Study-level background: In each case, the material was cDNA or gDNA derived from T cells, B-cell-depleted T cells, or PBMCs.

Material for sequencing was PBMCs or T cells enriched from blood (not recorded which). The source of this sequence is a woman aged 25 to 39 with acute COVID-19. The chain links TRBV30 to TRBJ1-2, with D maybe TRBD1 (6 bases). The CDR3, as DNA: TGTGCCTGGAGTCGGACAGCTTGGGGCTACACCTTC. This sequence encodes CAWSRTAWGYTF.